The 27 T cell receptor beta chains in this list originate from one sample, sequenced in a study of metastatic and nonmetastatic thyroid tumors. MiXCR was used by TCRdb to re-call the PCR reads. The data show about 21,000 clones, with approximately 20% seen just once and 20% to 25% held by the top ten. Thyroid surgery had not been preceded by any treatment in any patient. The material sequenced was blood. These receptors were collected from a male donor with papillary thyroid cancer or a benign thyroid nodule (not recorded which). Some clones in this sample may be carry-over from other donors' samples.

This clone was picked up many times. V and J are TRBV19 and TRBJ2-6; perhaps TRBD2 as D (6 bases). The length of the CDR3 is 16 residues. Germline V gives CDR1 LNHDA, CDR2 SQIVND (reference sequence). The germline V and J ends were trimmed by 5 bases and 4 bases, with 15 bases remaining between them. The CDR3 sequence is CASSRDGDSGANVLTF. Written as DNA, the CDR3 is TGTGCCAGTAGTCGGGACGGGGACTCCGGGGCCAACGTCCTGACTTTC.

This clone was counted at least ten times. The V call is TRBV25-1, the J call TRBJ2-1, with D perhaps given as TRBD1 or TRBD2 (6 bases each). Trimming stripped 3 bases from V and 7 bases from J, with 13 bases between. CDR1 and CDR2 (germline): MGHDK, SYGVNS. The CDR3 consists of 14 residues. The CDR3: CASSDWRRGNEQFF. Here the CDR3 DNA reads TGTGCCAGCAGTGATTGGAGGAGGGGGAATGAGCAGTTCTTC.

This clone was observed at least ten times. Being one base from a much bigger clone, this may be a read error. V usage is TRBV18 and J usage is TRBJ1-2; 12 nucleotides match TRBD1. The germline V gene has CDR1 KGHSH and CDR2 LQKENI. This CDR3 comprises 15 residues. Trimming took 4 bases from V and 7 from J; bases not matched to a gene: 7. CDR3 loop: CASSLGTGGDCGYTF. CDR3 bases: TGTGCCAGCTCACTAGGGACAGGGGGCGACTGTGGCTACACCTTC.

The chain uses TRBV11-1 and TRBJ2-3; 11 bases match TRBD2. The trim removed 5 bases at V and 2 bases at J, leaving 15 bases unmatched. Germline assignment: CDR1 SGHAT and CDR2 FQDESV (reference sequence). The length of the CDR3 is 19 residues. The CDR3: CASSIGLAGPAPYTDTQYF. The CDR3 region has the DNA TGTGCCAGCAGCATCGGACTAGCGGGTCCAGCCCCTTACACAGATACGCAGTATTTT.

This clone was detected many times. CDR3 in amino acids: CASGSWFGELFF. The CDR3 DNA reads as TGTGCCAGCGGGAGTTGGTTCGGGGAGCTGTTTTTT. The chain recombines TRBV14 with TRBJ2-2; D perhaps matches TRBD2 (5 bases). The CDR3 runs to 12 residues. Germline loops: CDR1 SGHDN, CDR2 FVKESK. V was shortened by 8 bases and J by 7 bases, with 11 bases between the two germline ends.

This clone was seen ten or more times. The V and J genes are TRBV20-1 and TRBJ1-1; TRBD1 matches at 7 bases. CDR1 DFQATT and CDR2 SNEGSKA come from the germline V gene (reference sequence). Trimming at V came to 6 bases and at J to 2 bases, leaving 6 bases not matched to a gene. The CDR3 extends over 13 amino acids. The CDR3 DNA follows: TGCAGTGCCCCTAGGGGGCTCAACACTGAAGCTTTCTTT. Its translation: CSAPRGLNTEAFF.

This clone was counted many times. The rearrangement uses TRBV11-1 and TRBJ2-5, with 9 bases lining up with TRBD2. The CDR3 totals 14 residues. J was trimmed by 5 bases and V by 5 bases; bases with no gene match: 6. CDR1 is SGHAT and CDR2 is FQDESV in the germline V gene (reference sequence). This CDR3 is CASSLALAGETQYF. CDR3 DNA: TGTGCCAGCAGCCTGGCCCTAGCGGGGGAGACCCAGTACTTC.

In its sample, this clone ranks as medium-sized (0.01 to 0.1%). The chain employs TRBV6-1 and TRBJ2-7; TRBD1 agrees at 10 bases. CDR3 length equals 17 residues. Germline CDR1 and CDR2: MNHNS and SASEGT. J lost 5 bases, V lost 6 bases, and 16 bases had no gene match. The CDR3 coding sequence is TGTGCCAGCAGCGCGGGACAGGGGTATGGGAATTGGGACGAGCAGTACTTC. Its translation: CASSAGQGYGNWDEQYF.

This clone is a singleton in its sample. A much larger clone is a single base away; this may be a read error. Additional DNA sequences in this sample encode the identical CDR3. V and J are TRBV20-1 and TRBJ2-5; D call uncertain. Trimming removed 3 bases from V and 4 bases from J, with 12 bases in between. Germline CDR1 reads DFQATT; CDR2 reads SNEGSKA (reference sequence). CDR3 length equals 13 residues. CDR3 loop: CSARMDDVETQYF. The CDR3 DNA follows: TGCAGTGCTAGGATGGACGACGTAGAGACCCAGTACTTC.

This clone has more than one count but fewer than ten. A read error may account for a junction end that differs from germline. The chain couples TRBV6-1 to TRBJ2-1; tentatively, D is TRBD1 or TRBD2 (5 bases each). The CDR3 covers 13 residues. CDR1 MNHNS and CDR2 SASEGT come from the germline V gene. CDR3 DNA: TGTGCCAGCAGCCTCGAGGGGTACAATGATCAGTTCTTC. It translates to CASSLEGYNDQFF.

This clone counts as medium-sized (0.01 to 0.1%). CDR3 sequence: CSAREGGDGLDTEAFF. Here the CDR3 DNA reads TGCAGTGCTAGAGAGGGAGGGGACGGCCTCGACACTGAAGCTTTCTTT. The chain uses TRBV20-1 and TRBJ1-1; TRBD1 is a possible D gene (5 bases). V dropped 0 bases and J dropped 3 bases, with 17 bases sitting between them. The CDR3 runs 16 residues. CDR1 DFQATT and CDR2 SNEGSKA come from the germline V gene (reference sequence).

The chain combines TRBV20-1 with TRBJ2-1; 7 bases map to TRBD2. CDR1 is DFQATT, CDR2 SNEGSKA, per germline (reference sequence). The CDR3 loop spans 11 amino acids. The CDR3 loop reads CSSGTMGEQFF. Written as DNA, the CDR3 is TGCTCATCCGGGACTATGGGTGAGCAGTTCTTC.

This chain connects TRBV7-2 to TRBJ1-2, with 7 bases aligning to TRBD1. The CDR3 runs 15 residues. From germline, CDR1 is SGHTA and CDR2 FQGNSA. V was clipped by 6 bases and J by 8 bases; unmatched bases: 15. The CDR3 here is CASRPAGPGGKGYTF. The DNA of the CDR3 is TGTGCCAGCAGGCCGGCGGGTCCAGGGGGTAAAGGCTACACCTTC.

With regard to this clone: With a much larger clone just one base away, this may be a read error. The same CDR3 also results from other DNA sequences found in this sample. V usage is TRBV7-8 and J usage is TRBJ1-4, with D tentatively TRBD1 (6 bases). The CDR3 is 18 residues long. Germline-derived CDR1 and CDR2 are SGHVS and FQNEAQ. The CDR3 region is CASSPYLLGQRTNEKLFF. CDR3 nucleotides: TGTGCCAGCAGCCCCTACCTTCTTGGACAGAGAACTAATGAAAAGCTGTTTTTT.

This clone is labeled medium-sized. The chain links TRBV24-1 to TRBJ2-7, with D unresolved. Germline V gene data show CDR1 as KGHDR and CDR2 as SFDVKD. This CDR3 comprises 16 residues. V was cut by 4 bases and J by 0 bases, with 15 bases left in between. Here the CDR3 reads CATSDPKASSSYEQYF. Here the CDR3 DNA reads TGTGCCACCAGTGACCCAAAAGCGAGTAGCTCCTACGAGCAGTACTTC.

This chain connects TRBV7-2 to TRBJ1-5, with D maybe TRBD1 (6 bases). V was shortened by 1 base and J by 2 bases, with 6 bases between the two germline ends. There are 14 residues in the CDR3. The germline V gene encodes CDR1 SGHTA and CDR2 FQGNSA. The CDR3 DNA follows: TGTGCCAGCAGCTTAGACAGGGGCAATCAGCCCCAGCATTTT. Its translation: CASSLDRGNQPQHF.

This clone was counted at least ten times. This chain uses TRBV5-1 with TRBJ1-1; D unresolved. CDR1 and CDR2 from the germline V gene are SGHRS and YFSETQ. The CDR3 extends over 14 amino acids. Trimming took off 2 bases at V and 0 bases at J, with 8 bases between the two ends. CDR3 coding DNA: TGCGCCAGCAGCTTAAGCAGAATGAACACTGAAGCTTTCTTT. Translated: CASSLSRMNTEAFF.

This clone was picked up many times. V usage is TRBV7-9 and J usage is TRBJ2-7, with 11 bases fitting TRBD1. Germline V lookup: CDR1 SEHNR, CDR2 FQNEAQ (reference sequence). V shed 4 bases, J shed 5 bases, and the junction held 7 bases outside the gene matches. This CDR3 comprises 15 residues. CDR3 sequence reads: CASSSYGTGGHEQYF. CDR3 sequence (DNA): TGTGCCAGCAGCTCTTACGGGACAGGGGGACACGAGCAGTACTTC.

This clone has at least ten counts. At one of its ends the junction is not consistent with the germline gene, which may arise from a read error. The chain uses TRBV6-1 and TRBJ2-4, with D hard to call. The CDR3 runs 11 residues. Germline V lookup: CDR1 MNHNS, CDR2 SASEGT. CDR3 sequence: CASSEQDAVSF. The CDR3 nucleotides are TGTGCCAGCAGTGAACAAGATGCGGTCTCCTTC.

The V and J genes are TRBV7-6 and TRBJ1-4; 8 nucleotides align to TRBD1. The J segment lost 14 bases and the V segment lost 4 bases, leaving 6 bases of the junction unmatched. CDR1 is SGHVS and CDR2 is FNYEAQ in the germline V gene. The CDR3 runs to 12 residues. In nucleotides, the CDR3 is TGTGCCAGCAGCTCGGGGACAGGCCCGCTGTTTTTT. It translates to CASSSGTGPLFF.

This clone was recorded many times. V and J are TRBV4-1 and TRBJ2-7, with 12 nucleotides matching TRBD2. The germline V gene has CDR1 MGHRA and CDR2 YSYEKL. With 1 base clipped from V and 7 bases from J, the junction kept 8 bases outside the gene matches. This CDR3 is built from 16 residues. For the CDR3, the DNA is TGCGCCAGCAGCCAAGTCCTAGCGGGAGGGCCCTGGGAGCAGTACTTC. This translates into CASSQVLAGGPWEQYF.

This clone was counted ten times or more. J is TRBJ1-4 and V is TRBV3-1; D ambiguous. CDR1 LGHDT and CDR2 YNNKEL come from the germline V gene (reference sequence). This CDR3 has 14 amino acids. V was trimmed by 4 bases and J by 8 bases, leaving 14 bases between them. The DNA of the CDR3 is TGTGCCAGCAGCCCTGACTCCTTTGGGGAAAAACTGTTTTTT. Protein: CASSPDSFGEKLFF.

CDR3 region: CASSVGTAGYEQYF. As DNA, the CDR3 is TGCGCCAGCAGCGTCGGGACAGCAGGCTACGAGCAGTACTTC. The J gene is TRBJ2-7, the V gene TRBV5-1; 7 bases fit TRBD1. The CDR3 length is 14 residues. V dropped 4 bases and J dropped 3; count of bases not matched to a gene: 7. Germline-derived CDR1 and CDR2 are SGHRS and YFSETQ.

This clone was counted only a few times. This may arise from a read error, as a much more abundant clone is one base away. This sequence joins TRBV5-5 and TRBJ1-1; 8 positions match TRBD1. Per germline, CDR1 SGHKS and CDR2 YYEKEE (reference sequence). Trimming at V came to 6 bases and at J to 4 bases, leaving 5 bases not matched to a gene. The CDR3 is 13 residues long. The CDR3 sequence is CASIDRGITEAFF. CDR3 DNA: TGTGCCAGCATCGACAGGGGTATCACTGAAGCTTTCTTT.

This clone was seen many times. The CDR3 DNA is TGTGCCATCAGTGTAGGAGGGAAGGGCACTGAAGCTTTCTTT. It yields the protein CAISVGGKGTEAFF. This chain joins TRBV10-3 and TRBJ1-1; D is uncertain. Germline V gene lookup returns CDR1 ENHRY and CDR2 SYGVKD. Trimming removed 4 bases at V and 4 bases at J, with 13 bases between. The CDR3 is 14 amino acids.

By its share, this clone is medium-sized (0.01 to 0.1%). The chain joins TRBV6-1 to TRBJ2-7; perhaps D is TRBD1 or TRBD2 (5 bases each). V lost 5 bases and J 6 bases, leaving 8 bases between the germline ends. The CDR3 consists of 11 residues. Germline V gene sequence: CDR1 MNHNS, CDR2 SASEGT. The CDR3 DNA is TGTGCCAGCAGTCAAGGGACCGAGCAGTACTTC. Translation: CASSQGTEQYF.

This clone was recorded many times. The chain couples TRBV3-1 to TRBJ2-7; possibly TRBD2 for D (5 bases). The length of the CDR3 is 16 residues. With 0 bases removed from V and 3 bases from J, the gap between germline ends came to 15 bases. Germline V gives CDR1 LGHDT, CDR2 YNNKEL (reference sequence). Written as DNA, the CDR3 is TGTGCCAGCAGCCAAGATGGGCGGGTTTTCGACTACGAGCAGTACTTC. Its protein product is CASSQDGRVFDYEQYF.